The following is a T cell receptor beta chain sequence with its context. Its antigen is not identified. Profiling relied on immunoSEQ multiplex PCR, and the TCRdb table lists in-frame clones only, not all of them. The profile shows 800,000 to 950,000 clones, approximately 97% of them singletons. CD8 cells regarded as naive lacked CD45RO, were positively chosen for CCR7, and omitted terminally differentiated effector memory CD45RA+ cells. Donation came from healthy HIV-negative adults that had no recent acute infections or vaccinations. This specimen belongs to a study of shared clonotypes between healthy human individuals. With V trimmed by 0 bases and J by 5 bases, 3 bases remained unmatched. This CDR3 is 15 amino acids long. From germline, CDR1 is MNHEY and CDR2 SVGAGI. The study's findings and limits: A reduction in generation probabilities was seen for non-shared clonotypes relative to those shared by all four donors.

Sequenced: naive CD8+ T cells sorted from blood. This chain links TRBV6-5 with TRBJ1-1, with 10 bases aligning to TRBD1. This sequence originates from a man aged 25-45 years in good health. Here the CDR3 reads CASSYSTGGGTEAFF. CDR3 nucleotides: TGTGCCAGCAGTTACTCGACAGGGGGCGGAACTGAAGCTTTCTTT.